These T cell receptor beta chains were read from a single sample in a study of blood T cell repertoires in COVID-19. The protocol was immunoSEQ multiplex PCR, while the TCRdb copy is restricted to in-frame clones and leaves out a portion. The sample shows a few hundred thousand clones, over 75% of them seen only once. The material sequenced was PBMCs or T cells enriched from blood (not recorded which). All receptors derive from a man aged 35 to 55 in a cohort exposed to, infected with or recovered from COVID-19 (not recorded which). CDR3s include the opening cysteine and the closing phenylalanine or tryptophan. The D gene is left open where the match is weak. Expanded clones get a size class; other rows say once, few or many, or leave the size out.

d_call	v_call	j_call	clone_size	cdr3_aa	cdr3_nt
TRBD2	TRBV3-1/TRBV3-2	TRBJ2-7	-	CASSQVLLADSYEQYF	TGTGCCAGCAGCCAAGTACTACTAGCGGACTCCTACGAGCAGTACTTC
-	TRBV7-8	TRBJ1-1	-	CASSLGQGILLRNTEAFF	TGTGCCAGCAGCTTAGGGCAGGGGATACTACTAAGGAACACTGAAGCTTTCTTT
TRBD2	TRBV5-5	TRBJ2-1	-	CASSFGREGLQWFF	TGTGCCAGCAGCTTTGGGCGGGAGGGCCTACAGTGGTTCTTC
TRBD1	TRBV3-1/TRBV3-2	TRBJ2-7	-	CASSQSGQGRHEQYF	TGTGCCAGCAGCCAATCGGGACAGGGAAGGCACGAGCAGTACTTC
-	TRBV5-1	TRBJ2-5	-	CASSLGRVQETQYF	TGCGCCAGCAGCTTGGGACGGGTGCAAGAGACCCAGTACTTC
-	TRBV27	TRBJ1-1	once	CASSTLSLNTEAFF	TGTGCCAGCAGCACCCTGAGCTTGAACACTGAAGCTTTCTTT
-	TRBV5-1	TRBJ2-1	-	CASSLEGQRSYNEQFF	TGCGCCAGCAGCTTGGAGGGACAACGCTCCTACAATGAGCAGTTCTTC
-	TRBV3-1/TRBV3-2	TRBJ2-7	-	CASSQGLPVGQRAYEQYF	TGTGCCAGCAGCCAAGGCCTCCCAGTGGGACAGCGGGCGTACGAGCAGTACTTC
-	TRBV5-1	TRBJ2-2	-	CASSWFKTDTGELFF	TGCGCCAGCAGCTGGTTCAAGACAGACACCGGGGAGCTGTTTTTT
TRBD2	TRBV7-9	TRBJ2-3	-	CASSGLAGVGDTQYF	TGTGCCAGCAGTGGACTAGCGGGAGTGGGAGATACGCAGTATTTT
TRBD1	TRBV3-1/TRBV3-2	TRBJ1-2	-	CASSQAPGQGFGYTF	TGTGCCAGCAGCCAAGCTCCGGGACAGGGTTTTGGCTACACCTTC
-	TRBV2	TRBJ1-2	-	CASSTRETYGYTF	TGTGCCAGCAGTACTCGAGAAACCTATGGCTACACCTTC
TRBD1	TRBV2	TRBJ2-1	once	CASSIGQGGYNEQFF	TGTGCCAGCAGTATCGGACAGGGGGGTTACAATGAGCAGTTCTTC
TRBD2	TRBV5-4	TRBJ2-2	-	CASSADLAGGGTGELFF	TGTGCCAGCAGCGCGGACCTAGCGGGAGGTGGGACCGGGGAGCTGTTTTTT
-	TRBV30	TRBJ1-6	few	CAWSPTSRGSPLHF	TGTGCCTGGAGCCCGACTTCCCGGGGTTCACCCCTCCACTTT
-	TRBV5-4	TRBJ1-2	once	CASSKGTFNNYGYTF	TGTGCCAGCAGCAAAGGGACTTTTAATAACTATGGCTACACCTTC
-	TRBV27	TRBJ1-5	-	CASTSGRQPQHF	TGTGCCAGCACCTCAGGGAGGCAGCCCCAGCATTTT
TRBD1	TRBV9	TRBJ2-7	-	CASSARQGALGEQYF	TGTGCCAGCAGCGCCCGACAGGGGGCATTGGGGGAGCAGTACTTC
TRBD2	TRBV12-5	TRBJ2-5	-	CASGLVTLAGGRKTQYF	TGTGCTAGTGGTTTGGTAACATTAGCGGGAGGGAGGAAGACCCAGTACTTC
TRBD1	TRBV27	TRBJ2-1	-	CASILWGTGGHNEQFF	TGTGCCAGCATCCTATGGGGGACAGGGGGCCATAATGAGCAGTTCTTC
-	TRBV5-1	TRBJ1-2	-	CASSLVGHGYTF	TGCGCCAGCAGCTTGGTTGGGCACGGCTACACCTTC
-	TRBV9	TRBJ2-1	few	CASSVEPMTRSGYNEQFF	TGTGCCAGCAGCGTAGAACCTATGACTCGTTCGGGTTACAATGAGCAGTTCTTC
TRBD2	TRBV7-8	TRBJ2-1	once	CASSQRRTRPLNEQFF	TGTGCCAGCAGCCAACGACGGACTAGACCTTTGAATGAGCAGTTCTTC
TRBD2	TRBV18	TRBJ2-2	-	CASSHREAGGTTGELFF	TGTGCCAGCTCACACCGGGAAGCGGGAGGGACGACCGGGGAGCTGTTTTTT
-	TRBV27	TRBJ1-2	few	CASKVPQGNHYGYTF	TGTGCCAGCAAGGTACCCCAGGGGAACCATTATGGCTACACCTTC
-	TRBV9	TRBJ2-1	-	CASSVDGRPRIF	TGTGCCAGCAGCGTAGATGGGAGGCCGAGGATCTTC
-	TRBV4-1	TRBJ2-1	few	CASRVQGSNEQFF	TGCGCCAGCAGGGTACAGGGAAGCAATGAGCAGTTCTTC
TRBD2	TRBV25-1	TRBJ2-3	-	CASRASGSSTDTQYF	TGTGCCAGCAGAGCGAGCGGGAGCTCCACAGATACGCAGTATTTT
-	TRBV30	TRBJ2-7	-	CAWGGAGHEQYF	TGTGCCTGGGGGGGAGCGGGCCACGAGCAGTACTTC
TRBD1	TRBV28	TRBJ2-1	-	CASSFRTGQGYNEQFF	TGTGCCAGCAGTTTCCGCACCGGACAGGGCTACAATGAGCAGTTCTTC
TRBD2	TRBV24-1	TRBJ2-1	-	CATSGAGGKSYNEQFF	TGTGCCACCAGTGGAGCGGGAGGGAAATCCTACAATGAGCAGTTCTTC
-	TRBV30	TRBJ1-3	-	CACGGALGNTIYF	TGTGCCTGCGGGGGGGCGCTCGGAAACACCATATATTTT
TRBD1	TRBV7-9	TRBJ2-1	-	CASSFVSWDSKNEQFF	TGTGCCAGCAGCTTTGTGTCCTGGGACAGCAAAAATGAGCAGTTCTTC
TRBD2	TRBV3-1/TRBV3-2	TRBJ2-7	-	CASSQEAGVGYEQYF	TGTGCCAGCAGCCAAGAGGCGGGAGTAGGCTACGAGCAGTACTTC
-	TRBV7-2	TRBJ2-6	-	CASSLQLSGANVLTF	TGTGCCAGCAGCTTACAACTGTCTGGGGCCAACGTCCTGACTTTC
TRBD2	TRBV28	TRBJ2-1	-	CASSPFLREGYNEQFF	TGTGCCAGCAGTCCGTTCTTGCGGGAGGGCTACAATGAGCAGTTCTTC
TRBD1	TRBV27	TRBJ1-5	-	CASSFGTGLQPQHF	TGTGCCAGCAGTTTTGGGACAGGACTTCAGCCCCAGCATTTT
TRBD1	TRBV5-4	TRBJ1-3	-	CASSLAQGGRSGNTIYF	TGTGCCAGCAGCTTGGCTCAGGGGGGCCGCTCTGGAAACACCATATATTTT
-	TRBV4-1	TRBJ1-4	-	CASSRSTNEKLFF	TGCGCCAGCAGTCGGTCAACTAATGAAAAACTGTTTTTT
-	TRBV6-2/TRBV6-3	TRBJ2-3	-	CASSRQISSTDTQYF	TGTGCCAGCAGTCGACAGATTTCTAGCACAGATACGCAGTATTTT
-	TRBV7-9	TRBJ1-4	-	CASSFGFGEKLFF	TGTGCCAGCAGCTTCGGGTTTGGCGAAAAACTGTTTTTT
-	TRBV11-2	TRBJ1-6	-	CASSLVENSPLHF	TGTGCCAGCAGCTTAGTGGAGAATTCACCCCTCCACTTT
TRBD1	TRBV9	TRBJ2-5	-	CASTLEDRGGQETQYF	TGTGCCAGCACCTTAGAGGACAGGGGAGGCCAAGAGACCCAGTACTTC
TRBD1	TRBV30	TRBJ1-5	-	CAWSRTGVDQPQHF	TGTGCCTGGAGTAGGACAGGGGTGGATCAGCCCCAGCATTTT
TRBD2	TRBV4-1	TRBJ2-5	once	CASSRLAGGPEETQYF	TGCGCCAGCAGCCGCCTAGCGGGAGGGCCGGAGGAGACCCAGTACTTC
-	TRBV19	TRBJ2-2	-	CASSISGSTGELFF	TGTGCCAGTAGTATAAGCGGCTCCACCGGGGAGCTGTTTTTT
TRBD1	TRBV11-2	TRBJ2-2	-	CASSSPSVGQGGITGELFF	TGTGCCAGCAGCTCCCCCTCCGTGGGACAGGGTGGGATCACCGGGGAGCTGTTTTTT
-	TRBV5-4	TRBJ2-1	-	CASSPRPDRNHNEQFF	TGTGCCAGCAGCCCACGCCCTGACAGAAATCACAATGAGCAGTTCTTC
TRBD2	TRBV7-9	TRBJ2-1	-	CASSAILAEVYNEQFF	TGTGCCAGCAGCGCAATCCTAGCGGAAGTATACAATGAGCAGTTCTTC
TRBD1	TRBV5-1	TRBJ1-4	-	CASSPRDRAGNEKLFF	TGCGCCAGCAGCCCCCGGGACAGAGCCGGGAATGAAAAACTGTTTTTT
TRBD1	TRBV27	TRBJ2-3	-	CASSLGQGARGTQYF	TGTGCCAGCAGTTTAGGACAGGGGGCCAGAGGGACGCAGTATTTT
TRBD1	TRBV14	TRBJ2-7	-	CASSQGRTGLGEQYF	TGTGCCAGCAGCCAAGGCAGGACAGGGTTGGGGGAGCAGTACTTC
-	TRBV6-5	TRBJ1-3	-	CASSLGQGPGNTIYF	TGTGCCAGCAGTTTAGGGCAGGGGCCTGGAAACACCATATATTTT